Listed here are 27 T cell receptor beta chains from one sample, sequenced in a study of cytomegalovirus exposure and HLA in healthy donors. Primers: 60 Vbeta forward and 13 Jbeta reverse. Some clones are missing from TCRdb's copy, which holds only in-frame ones; the method was immunoSEQ multiplex PCR. The sample includes more than 90,000 clones, around 61% of them seen just once. The specimen was PBMCs. These receptors were obtained from a woman aged 25 to 45 in good health and CMV-seronegative.

The chain links TRBV19 to TRBJ1-1; a weak D match, TRBD1 (6 bases). This CDR3 region has 17 residues. V lost 5 bases and J 1 base, leaving 20 bases between the germline ends. Germline V lookup: CDR1 LNHDA, CDR2 SQIVND (reference sequence). The CDR3 spells CASSPGVNRVRNTEAFF. CDR3 nucleotides: TGTGCCAGTAGTCCCGGCGTGAACAGGGTACGGAACACTGAAGCTTTCTTT. The full variable domain, in which reference TRBV19 and TRBJ1-1 provide the parts outside the CDR3, is DGGITQSPKYLFRKEGQNVTLSCEQNLNHDAMYWYRQDPGQGLRLIYYSQIVNDFQKGDIAEGYSVSREKKESFPLTVTSAQKNPTAFYLCASSPGVNRVRNTEAFFGQGTRLTVV.

This clone was found once. The chain recombines TRBV30 with TRBJ2-3; 8 positions match TRBD1. This CDR3 comprises 17 residues. Per the germline V gene, CDR1 is GTSNPN and CDR2 is SVGIG (reference sequence). J was trimmed by 4 bases and V by 1 base; bases with no gene match: 13. CDR3 region: CAWSAFWTGRRSDTQYF. The DNA of the CDR3 is TGTGCCTGGAGTGCCTTTTGGACAGGGAGGAGGTCAGATACGCAGTATTTT.

The chain uses TRBV29-1 and TRBJ2-7, with 8 bases fitting TRBD1. The V gene end was trimmed by 6 bases and the J gene end by 3 bases; junction bases not matched to a gene: 13. This CDR3 spans 15 amino acids. CDR1 SQVTM and CDR2 ANQGSEA come from the germline V gene. Here the CDR3 DNA reads TGCAGCGTAACAGGGGGTACAATCTCCCTCTACGAGCAGTACTTC. Its translation is CSVTGGTISLYEQYF.

The table lists this clone with a count of one. The V and J genes are TRBV30 and TRBJ1-6, with D possibly matching TRBD1 (6 bases). Germline CDR1 is GTSNPN and CDR2 is SVGIG (reference sequence). The CDR3 spans 14 residues. Trimming removed 3 bases at V and 10 bases at J, with 16 bases between. The CDR3, as DNA: TGTGCCTGGAGCCCGGACAGTGGGGCATCACCCCTCCACTTT. This translates into CAWSPDSGASPLHF.

The chain combines TRBV4-1 with TRBJ1-1; D is unclear. V was cut by 1 base and J by 1 base, with 13 bases left in between. The germline CDR1 and CDR2 sequences are MGHRA and YSYEKL. This CDR3 is 16 amino acids long. Here the CDR3 DNA reads TGCGCCAGCAGCCAAGCGAGGAGGGAATCGAACACTGAAGCTTTCTTT. Residues: CASSQARRESNTEAFF.

The chain has TRBV15 and TRBJ1-1; D gene ambiguous. V gave up 0 bases and J gave up 0 bases, with 5 bases separating them. CDR3 length: 14 amino acids. Germline loops: CDR1 LNHNV, CDR2 YYDKDF (reference sequence). CDR3 protein: CATSRDRLNTEAFF. CDR3 nucleotide sequence: TGTGCCACCAGCAGAGATCGTTTGAACACTGAAGCTTTCTTT.

The chain couples TRBV4-3 to TRBJ2-1; TRBD2 might be the D (5 bases). Trimming removed 0 bases from V and 0 bases from J, with 9 bases in between. This CDR3 comprises 16 residues. The V gene's germline CDR1 is LGHNA and CDR2 YSLEER. The CDR3 loop reads CASSQEGADSYNEQFF. CDR3 nucleotide sequence: TGCGCCAGCAGCCAAGAAGGAGCGGACTCCTACAATGAGCAGTTCTTC.

The V call is TRBV7-9, the J call TRBJ2-3, with TRBD2 matching 11 bases. CDR1 SEHNR and CDR2 FQNEAQ come from the germline V gene (reference sequence). The CDR3 is 17 amino acids. After removal of 6 bases from V and 2 bases from J, the junction contained 10 bases not matched to a gene. CDR3 bases: TGTGCCAGCAGGGGGACTAGCGGTGCTATATACACAGATACGCAGTATTTT. The encoded protein is CASRGTSGAIYTDTQYF.

This clone was detected once. The chain uses TRBV7-2 and TRBJ2-4; D call uncertain. V lost 5 bases, J lost 0 bases, and 11 bases lay in between. The CDR3 runs to 15 residues. Germline V gene data show CDR1 as SGHTA and CDR2 as FQGNSA. CDR3 nucleotides: TGTGCCAGCAGCCCCTCTCCCGGAGCCAAAAACATTCAGTACTTC. Its protein product is CASSPSPGAKNIQYF.

This clone was seen more than once but under ten times. This rearrangement joins TRBV7-9 to TRBJ2-1, with a tentative D call TRBD2 (5 bases). There are 14 residues in the CDR3. Trimming shortened V by 5 bases and J by 8 bases, and 16 bases separated the two germline ends. The germline CDR1 and CDR2 sequences are SEHNR and FQNEAQ (reference sequence). This chain's CDR3 is CASSTGRGRDEQFF. CDR3 in DNA: TGTGCCAGCAGCACTGGACGGGGAAGGGATGAGCAGTTCTTC.

The CDR3 loop is CASSFDRRAYEQYF. The DNA for the CDR3 is TGTGCCAGCAGTTTTGACAGGAGAGCCTACGAGCAGTACTTC. This chain connects TRBV28 to TRBJ2-7; maybe TRBD1 (6 bases). CDR1 is MDHEN and CDR2 is SYDVKM in the germline V gene. Trimming removed 3 bases at V and 2 bases at J, with 11 bases between. This CDR3 spans 14 amino acids.

This clone was picked up one time. This chain links TRBV27 with TRBJ1-3; D may be TRBD1 (6 bases). The length of the CDR3 is 16 residues. The V end lost 3 bases, the J end lost 0 bases, and 12 bases lay between the germline ends. CDR1 is MNHEY and CDR2 is SMNVEV in the germline V gene (reference sequence). CDR3 in amino acids: CASSFSGVSSGNTIYF. CDR3 bases: TGTGCCAGCAGTTTTTCAGGGGTCAGCTCTGGAAACACCATATATTTT.

This clone was counted a few times. The genes are TRBV6-5 and TRBJ2-5, with 8 bases fitting TRBD1. The CDR3 totals 16 residues. Germline lookup yields CDR1 MNHEY and CDR2 SVGAGI. Trimming at V came to 0 bases and at J to 2 bases, leaving 5 bases not matched to a gene. This chain's CDR3 is CASSYSKYRGQETQYF. The CDR3 bases are TGTGCCAGCAGTTACTCGAAGTACAGGGGGCAAGAGACCCAGTACTTC.

The gene calls are TRBV12-5 and TRBJ2-5; 13 nucleotides line up with TRBD2. CDR3 length: 16 residues. Germline CDR1 reads LGHNT; CDR2 reads FRNRAP. After removal of 3 bases from V and 1 base from J, the junction contained 2 bases not matched to a gene. In nucleotides, the CDR3 is TGTGCTAGTGGTTTTGGGACTAGCGGGATCCAAGAGACCCAGTACTTC. Amino acid sequence: CASGFGTSGIQETQYF.

The chain employs TRBV6-5 and TRBJ2-5; TRBD1 is a possible D gene (6 bases). CDR3 size: 14 residues. Trimming took off 5 bases at V and 5 bases at J, with 15 bases between the two ends. Per germline, CDR1 MNHEY and CDR2 SVGAGI. CDR3 DNA: TGTGCCAGCAGTCCCTGGGGGCAGAGGGAGACCCAGTACTTC. Protein: CASSPWGQRETQYF.

This clone was seen a single time. The chain uses TRBV5-1 and TRBJ2-7; D gene unclear. V gave up 3 bases and J gave up 7 bases, with 8 bases separating them. Germline V gene sequence: CDR1 SGHRS, CDR2 YFSETQ. The CDR3 length is 11 residues. CDR3 sequence (DNA): TGCGCCAGCAGCTGGGCCGAGGAGCAGTACTTC. This codes for CASSWAEEQYF.

The chain links TRBV9 to TRBJ1-3; D is perhaps TRBD1 (5 bases). The CDR3 consists of 16 residues. CDR1 is SGDLS and CDR2 is YYNGEE in the germline V gene. The ends were cut back, 5 bases at V and 3 bases at J, with 18 bases in the middle. CDR3: CASSDTGLLYGNTIYF. The CDR3 DNA sequence: TGTGCCAGCAGTGATACAGGTTTACTTTATGGAAACACCATATATTTT.

The chain couples TRBV19 to TRBJ1-1; TRBD1 matches at 12 bases. V shed 1 base, J shed 7 bases, and the junction held 4 bases outside the gene matches. Looked up from germline, CDR1 is LNHDA and CDR2 is SQIVND (reference sequence). CDR3 length: 15 amino acids. The CDR3: CASSIGGTGGGEAFF. In DNA, the CDR3 is TGTGCCAGTAGTATAGGGGGGACAGGGGGCGGTGAAGCTTTCTTT. The variable domain in full, with the rest retrieved from reference TRBV19 and TRBJ1-1, is DGGITQSPKYLFRKEGQNVTLSCEQNLNHDAMYWYRQDPGQGLRLIYYSQIVNDFQKGDIAEGYSVSREKKESFPLTVTSAQKNPTAFYLCASSIGGTGGGEAFFGQGTRLTVV.

This clone was seen a handful of times. The rearrangement joins TRBV9 to TRBJ1-2; tentatively, D is TRBD1 (6 bases). The CDR3 totals 13 residues. The V end lost 6 bases, the J end lost 8 bases, and 17 bases lay between the germline ends. Per germline, CDR1 SGDLS and CDR2 YYNGEE. For the CDR3, the DNA is TGTGCCAGCAACAGGGAGAATGAGTCGGGCTACACCTTC. As protein: CASNRENESGYTF.

This clone is labeled as medium-sized (0.01 to 0.1%). The chain carries TRBV2 and TRBJ2-7, with unresolved D. The germline V gene has CDR1 SNHLY and CDR2 FYNNEI. Trimming removed 5 bases from V and 2 bases from J, with 10 bases in between. The CDR3 totals 13 residues. Written as DNA, the CDR3 is TGTGCCAGCAGTACAGCCTTTACCTACGAGCAGTACTTC. It translates to CASSTAFTYEQYF.

The chain carries TRBV4-1 and TRBJ2-7, with D possibly being TRBD2 (5 bases). The CDR3 is 15 amino acids. The germline CDR1 and CDR2 sequences are MGHRA and YSYEKL. Between the trimmed V and J ends, which lost 0 bases and 6 bases, there was a span of 15 bases. CDR3 coding DNA: TGCGCCAGCAGCCAAGAGGGTCGGGGTTCCCTCGAGCAGTACTTC. Translating it yields CASSQEGRGSLEQYF.

This chain links TRBV2 with TRBJ2-7; D is possibly TRBD2 (5 bases). The length of the CDR3 is 16 residues. Trimming pared 3 bases from V and 0 bases from J, leaving 15 bases between. Germline CDR1 reads SNHLY; CDR2 reads FYNNEI. CDR3 in DNA: TGTGCCAGCAGTGACCCCTTGCCAGAGGGCTCCTACGAGCAGTACTTC. Residues: CASSDPLPEGSYEQYF.

The chain employs TRBV5-1 and TRBJ1-4, with D possibly matching TRBD1 (5 bases). From germline, CDR1 is SGHRS and CDR2 YFSETQ. The CDR3 runs 11 residues. Trimming shortened V by 0 bases and J by 11 bases, and 5 bases separated the two germline ends. The CDR3 nucleotides read TGCGCCAGCAGCTTGGCAGGGAAACTGTTTTTT. Its protein is CASSLAGKLFF.

The CDR3 DNA reads TGTGCCAGCAGTTCGGCTAGCGGCTCCTACGAGCAGTACTTC. Protein sequence: CASSSASGSYEQYF. V usage is TRBV27 and J usage is TRBJ2-7; 7 bases match TRBD2. The trim removed 4 bases at V and 0 bases at J, leaving 3 bases unmatched. Germline V CDR1 and CDR2: MNHEY, SMNVEV (reference sequence). The CDR3 consists of 14 residues.

This clone was seen just once. CDR3 loop: CASSGQGTEQYF. CDR3 DNA: TGTGCCAGCAGCGGACAGGGCACCGAGCAGTACTTC. The V gene is TRBV7-2, the J gene TRBJ2-7, with 8 bases lining up with TRBD1. The CDR3 sequence is 12 residues long. V lost 5 bases, J lost 6 bases, and 3 bases stayed unmatched. Germline values: CDR1 SGHTA, CDR2 FQGNSA.

This clone was observed a handful of times. This rearrangement joins TRBV15 to TRBJ1-3; D not resolved. The CDR3 is 12 residues long. Germline CDR1 LNHNV, CDR2 YYDKDF (reference sequence). The V and J ends lost 0 bases and 16 bases respectively, with 13 bases between them. CDR3 amino acids: CATSRDYYSPYF. CDR3 DNA: TGTGCCACCAGCAGAGATTACTATAGCCCCTATTTT.

The genes are TRBV5-1 and TRBJ2-7, with TRBD1 identical over 9 bases. This CDR3 is built from 17 residues. The germline V gene has CDR1 SGHRS and CDR2 YFSETQ. The V gene end was trimmed by 0 bases and the J gene end by 9 bases; junction bases not matched to a gene: 16. CDR3 DNA sequence: TGCGCCAGCAGCTTGGAACCTACGGGACAGGGCATCTATGGGCAGTACTTC. Amino acid sequence: CASSLEPTGQGIYGQYF.